Below are 7 T cell receptor beta chains sequenced from a single sample in a study of blood T cell repertoires in COVID-19. Clones were sequenced by immunoSEQ multiplex PCR, and TCRdb holds only the in-frame ones, with some missing. The profile shows 300,000 or so clones, around 90% of them singletons. What was sequenced was peripheral blood. These receptors were taken from a man younger than 35 who had recovered from COVID-19.

The gene calls are TRBV12-3 or TRBV12-4 and TRBJ1-5, with TRBD1 as a possible D gene (6 bases). The CDR3 loop spans 13 amino acids. The V end lost 6 bases, the J end lost 2 bases, and 8 bases lay between the germline ends. As DNA, the CDR3 is TGTGCCAGCAGCTACAGGGGCAATCAGCCCCAGCATTTT. This sequence encodes CASSYRGNQPQHF.

The J gene is TRBJ2-7, the V gene TRBV11-2; D may be TRBD1 (5 bases). V was trimmed by 0 bases and J by 2 bases, leaving 8 bases between them. The CDR3 is 14 residues long. CDR1 SGHAT and CDR2 FQNNGV come from the germline V gene. The CDR3 region has the DNA TGTGCCAGCAGCTTAGACCCAGGGACCTACGAGCAGTACTTC. Translated, it gives CASSLDPGTYEQYF.

This sequence joins TRBV5-6 and TRBJ1-2; TRBD1 matches at 7 bases. In germline, CDR1 is SGHDT, CDR2 YYEEEE. The CDR3 loop spans 16 amino acids. V trimming: 5 bases; J trimming: 4 bases; junction bases outside the gene matches: 14. The CDR3 is CASRYDRASMSYGYTF. As DNA, the CDR3 is TGTGCCAGCAGGTATGACAGGGCAAGCATGTCCTATGGCTACACCTTC. Full variable domain (missing parts from reference TRBV5-6 and TRBJ1-2): DAGVTQSPTHLIKTRGQQVTLRCSPKSGHDTVSWYQQALGQGPQFIFQYYEEEERQRGNFPDRFSGHQFPNYSSELNVNALLLGDSALYLCASRYDRASMSYGYTFGSGTRLTVV.

The chain recombines TRBV19 with TRBJ2-7; 8 bases agree with TRBD1. Germline assignment: CDR1 LNHDA and CDR2 SQIVND (reference sequence). This CDR3 region has 13 residues. V trimming: 7 bases; J trimming: 5 bases; junction bases outside the gene matches: 7. The CDR3, as DNA: TGTGCCAGTACCAACGGACAGGGTGACGAGCAGTACTTC. This gives the protein CASTNGQGDEQYF.

This sequence joins TRBV3-1 (or the pseudogene TRBV3-2) and TRBJ2-7; D is possibly TRBD2 (5 bases). V lost 1 base, J lost 7 bases, and 8 bases lay in between. CDR1 is LGHDT and CDR2 is YNNKEL in the germline V gene (reference sequence). The CDR3 extends over 12 amino acids. The CDR3 protein is CASSQGTPEQYF. The CDR3 region has the DNA TGTGCCAGCAGCCAAGGGACTCCGGAGCAGTACTTC.

J is TRBJ2-4 and V is TRBV7-9, with D maybe TRBD2 (7 bases). The CDR3 has 17 amino acids. The germline V gene encodes CDR1 SEHNR and CDR2 FQNEAQ (reference sequence). V lost 3 bases and J lost 0, with 15 bases in between. CDR3 sequence (DNA): TGTGCCAGCAGCTTGGCAGGGGAGGGGTTAGCCAAAAACATTCAGTACTTC. Translated, it gives CASSLAGEGLAKNIQYF.

The gene calls are TRBV16 and TRBJ1-5; D call uncertain. The V end was cut by 3 bases, the J end by 2 bases, with 8 bases between. Germline CDR1 reads KGHSY; CDR2 reads FQNENV. The length of the CDR3 is 14 residues. The CDR3 DNA sequence: TGTGCCAGCAGCCATTGGGAGGGCAATCAGCCCCAGCATTTT. It is translated as CASSHWEGNQPQHF.